This TCR beta chain was sequenced for a study of blood T cells in healthy people across ages. Study-level results: Calculation of diversity from one million T cells yielded estimates considered to be underestimates. Higher diversity, along with more naive CD4+ cells, distinguished long-lived donors from aged donors. Diversity of TCR beta per million T cells declined in a roughly linear way with age.

The CDR3 extends over 16 amino acids. Trimming took off 0 bases at V and 6 bases at J, with 16 bases between the two ends. Germline values: CDR1 SGHKS, CDR2 YYEKEE (reference sequence). Investigators took around 10 milliliters of peripheral blood from every donor. About this clonotype: The antigen is not known.

Using a J-beta primer mix together with a sample-barcoded 5' primer, a second PCR was run for about 7 to 12 cycles. TCRdb analysed the 5' RACE reads with MiXCR anew, one entry per CDR3 protein. The sample carries more than 800,000 distinct CDR3 sequences, under 45% recorded once. This sequence originates from a woman in her sixties or seventies in good health. This rearrangement joins TRBV5-5 to TRBJ2-1; maybe TRBD1 (7 bases). The material sequenced was blood. CDR3 sequence reads: CASSLVLDRRVNEQFF. In DNA form, the CDR3 reads TGTGCCAGCAGCTTGGTCCTGGACAGGAGGGTCAATGAGCAGTTCTTC.